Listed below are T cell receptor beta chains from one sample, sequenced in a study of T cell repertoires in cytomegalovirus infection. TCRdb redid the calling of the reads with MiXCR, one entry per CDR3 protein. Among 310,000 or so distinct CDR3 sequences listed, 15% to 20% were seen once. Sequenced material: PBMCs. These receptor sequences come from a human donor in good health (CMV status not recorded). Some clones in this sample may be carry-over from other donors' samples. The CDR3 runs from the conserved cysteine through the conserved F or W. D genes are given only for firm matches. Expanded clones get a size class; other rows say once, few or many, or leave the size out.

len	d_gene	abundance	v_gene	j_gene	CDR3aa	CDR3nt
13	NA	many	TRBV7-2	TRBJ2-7	CASREHFSYEQYF	TGTGCCAGCAGGGAACACTTCTCCTACGAGCAGTACTTC
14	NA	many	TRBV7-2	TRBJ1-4	CASSLASDSGKLFF	TGTGCCAGCAGCTTAGCCTCGGATTCCGGAAAACTGTTTTTT
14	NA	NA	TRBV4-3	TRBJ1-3	CASSQGDSGNTIYF	TGCGCCAGCAGCCAAGGAGACTCTGGAAACACCATATATTTT
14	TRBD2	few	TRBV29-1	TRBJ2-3	CSYLSMWGGDTQYF	TGCAGCTACCTTTCCATGTGGGGGGGGGATACGCAGTATTTT
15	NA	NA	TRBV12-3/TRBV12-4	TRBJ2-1	CASSLGGGALNEQFF	TGTGCCAGCAGTTTGGGTGGGGGGGCCCTCAATGAGCAGTTCTTC
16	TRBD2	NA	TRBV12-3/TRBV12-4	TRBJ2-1	CASSLPSGGLYNEQFF	TGTGCCAGCAGTTTACCTAGCGGGGGCCTTTACAATGAGCAGTTCTTC
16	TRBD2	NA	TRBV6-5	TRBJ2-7	CASSYGLAGGLYEQYF	TGTGCCAGCAGCTATGGACTAGCGGGGGGGCTATACGAGCAGTACTTC
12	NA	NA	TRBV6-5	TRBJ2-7	CASSYLGGEQYF	TGTGCCAGCAGTTACTTGGGGGGAGAGCAGTACTTC
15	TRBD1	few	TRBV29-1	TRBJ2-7	CSVKFGTGISYEQYF	TGCAGCGTGAAATTCGGGACAGGGATCTCCTACGAGCAGTACTTC
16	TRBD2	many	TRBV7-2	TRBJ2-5	CASSLWWRGVQETQYF	TGTGCCAGCAGCTTATGGTGGCGGGGGGTTCAAGAGACCCAGTACTTC
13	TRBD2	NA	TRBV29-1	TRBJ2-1	CSVPSGGANEQFF	TGCAGCGTTCCTAGCGGGGGGGCCAATGAGCAGTTCTTC
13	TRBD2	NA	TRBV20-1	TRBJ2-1	CSAIAGVYNEQFF	TGCAGTGCTATAGCGGGCGTCTACAATGAGCAGTTCTTC
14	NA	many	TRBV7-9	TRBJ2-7	CASSRDTNSYEQYF	TGTGCCAGCAGCCGAGACACTAACTCCTACGAGCAGTACTTC
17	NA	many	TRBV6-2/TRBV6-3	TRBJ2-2	CASTQPQPRENTGELFF	TGTGCCAGCACCCAGCCCCAGCCAAGGGAGAACACCGGGGAGCTGTTTTTT
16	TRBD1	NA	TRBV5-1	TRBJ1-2	CASSYQRTGSLGGYTF	TGCGCCAGCAGCTATCAAAGGACAGGGTCTCTTGGTGGCTACACCTTC
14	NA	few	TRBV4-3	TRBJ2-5	CASSPTAIEETQYF	TGCGCCAGCAGCCCAACCGCCATTGAAGAGACCCAGTACTTC
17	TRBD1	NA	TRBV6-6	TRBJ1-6	CASNKRTGRDLVSPLHF	TGTGCCAGCAATAAACGGACAGGGCGGGATCTTGTTTCACCCCTCCACTTT